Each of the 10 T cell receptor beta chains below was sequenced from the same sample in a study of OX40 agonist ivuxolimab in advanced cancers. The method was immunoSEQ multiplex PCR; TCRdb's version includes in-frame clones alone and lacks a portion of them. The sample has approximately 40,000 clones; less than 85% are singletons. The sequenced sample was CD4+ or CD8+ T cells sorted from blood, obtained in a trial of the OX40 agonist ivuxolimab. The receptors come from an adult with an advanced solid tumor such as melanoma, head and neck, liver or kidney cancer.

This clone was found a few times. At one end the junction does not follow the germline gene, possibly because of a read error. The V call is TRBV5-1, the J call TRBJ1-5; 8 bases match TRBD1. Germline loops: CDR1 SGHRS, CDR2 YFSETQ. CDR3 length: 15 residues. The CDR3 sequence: CASSLTGGGNQPQHF. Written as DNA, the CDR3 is TGTGCCAGCAGTCTCACAGGGGGTGGCAATCAGCCCCAGCATTTT.

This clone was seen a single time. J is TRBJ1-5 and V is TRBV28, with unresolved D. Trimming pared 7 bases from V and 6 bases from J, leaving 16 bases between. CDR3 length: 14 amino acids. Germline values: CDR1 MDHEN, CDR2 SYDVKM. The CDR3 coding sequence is TGTGCCAGCACCAAACTCCTAGAGGCTCAGCCCCAGCATTTT. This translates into CASTKLLEAQPQHF.

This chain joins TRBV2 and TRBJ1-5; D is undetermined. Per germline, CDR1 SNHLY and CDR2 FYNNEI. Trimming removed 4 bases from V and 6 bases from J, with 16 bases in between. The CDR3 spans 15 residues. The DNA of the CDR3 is TGTGCCAGCAGTGGGCCGGAGACAAGCGGTCAGCCCCAGCATTTT. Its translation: CASSGPETSGQPQHF.

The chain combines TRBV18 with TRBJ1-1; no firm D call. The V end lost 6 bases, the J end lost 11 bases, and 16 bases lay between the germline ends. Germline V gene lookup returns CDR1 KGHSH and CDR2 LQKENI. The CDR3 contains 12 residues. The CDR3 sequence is CASSPTSSEAFF. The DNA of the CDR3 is TGTGCCAGCTCGCCCACGTCCTCGGAGGCTTTCTTT.

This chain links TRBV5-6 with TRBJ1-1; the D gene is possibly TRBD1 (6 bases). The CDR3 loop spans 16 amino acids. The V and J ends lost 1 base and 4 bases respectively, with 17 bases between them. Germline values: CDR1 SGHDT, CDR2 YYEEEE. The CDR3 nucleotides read TGTGCCAGCAGCTTGTGGGCACAGGGCTTGGCCACTGAAGCTTTCTTT. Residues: CASSLWAQGLATEAFF.

The CDR3 loop reads CASRLGWGTHEQYF. CDR3 nucleotides: TGTGCCAGCAGGTTAGGGTGGGGGACCCACGAGCAGTACTTC. The V and J genes are TRBV2 and TRBJ2-7; D tentatively fits TRBD1 or TRBD2 (5 bases each). V lost 6 bases and J 5 bases, leaving 17 bases between the germline ends. Germline V gene data show CDR1 as SNHLY and CDR2 as FYNNEI. The CDR3 is made up of 14 amino acids.

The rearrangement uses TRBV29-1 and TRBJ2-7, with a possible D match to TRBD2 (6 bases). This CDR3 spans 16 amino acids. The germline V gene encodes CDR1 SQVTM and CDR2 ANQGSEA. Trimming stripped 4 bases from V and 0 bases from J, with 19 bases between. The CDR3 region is CSVGHRRGPNSYEQYF. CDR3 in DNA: TGCAGCGTTGGACATAGGAGGGGACCGAACTCCTACGAGCAGTACTTC.

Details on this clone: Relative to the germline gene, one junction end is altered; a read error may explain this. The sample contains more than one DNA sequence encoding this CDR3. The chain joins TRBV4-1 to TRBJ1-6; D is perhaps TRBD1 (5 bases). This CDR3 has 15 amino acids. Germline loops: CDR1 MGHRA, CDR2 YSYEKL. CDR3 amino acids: CASSQENGGNSPLHF. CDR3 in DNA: TGCGCCAGCAGCCAAGAGAATGGGGGGAATTCACCCCTCCACTTC.

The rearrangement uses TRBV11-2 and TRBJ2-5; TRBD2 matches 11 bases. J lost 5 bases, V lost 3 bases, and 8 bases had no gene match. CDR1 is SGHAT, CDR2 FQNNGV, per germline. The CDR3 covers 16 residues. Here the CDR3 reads CASSFKTSGSRETQYF. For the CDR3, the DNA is TGTGCCAGCAGCTTTAAAACTAGCGGGAGCCGGGAGACCCAGTACTTC.

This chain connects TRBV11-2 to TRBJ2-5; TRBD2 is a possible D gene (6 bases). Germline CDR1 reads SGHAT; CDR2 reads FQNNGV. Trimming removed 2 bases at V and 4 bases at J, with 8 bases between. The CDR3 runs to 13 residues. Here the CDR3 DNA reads TGTGCCAGCAGCTTATGGGGAGGAGAGACCCAGTACTTC. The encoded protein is CASSLWGGETQYF. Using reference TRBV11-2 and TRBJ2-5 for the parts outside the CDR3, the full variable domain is EAGVAQSPRYKIIEKRQSVAFWCNPISGHATLYWYQQILGQGPKLLIQFQNNGVVDDSQLPKDRFSAERLKGVDSTLKIQPAKLEDSAVYLCASSLWGGETQYFGPGTRLLVL.